This T cell receptor (beta chain) was captured by sequencing in a study of follicular helper T cells after annual influenza vaccination. Points from the study as a whole: ICOS-CD38- cTfh most often held earlier Day 7 ICOS+CD38+ clones.

This clone was seen just once. Its specificity is unknown. Germline loops: CDR1 SNHLY, CDR2 FYNNEI. This CDR3 comprises 12 residues. V lost 5 bases and J 0 bases, leaving 4 bases between the germline ends. Libraries were prepared by immunoSEQ multiplex PCR; TCRdb keeps only in-frame clonotypes and omits some of them. The sample yields 1,000 to 1,500 clones, around 86% seen once. Regarding time point: 2015-2016 season, 7 days after influenza vaccination. Excluded were substance abuse, HIV/AIDS, active cancer, immunomodulatory drugs and active illness. Between about 40 and 110 mL of blood was drawn per time point. ICOS+CD38+ and ICOS-CD38- fractions were sorted from non-naive CD4+CXCR5+PD-1+ cells.

Sequenced here: CXCR5+ CD38- circulating T follicular helper cells from blood, sampled 7 days after influenza vaccination. Subset defined: circulating Tfh, non-naive CD4+CXCR5+PD-1+ (ICOS+CD38+ or ICOS-CD38-). The sequence came from an adult who received the influenza vaccine. The chain links TRBV2 to TRBJ1-1; D gene ambiguous. The DNA for the CDR3 is TGTGCCAGCAGTTTGATGAACACTGAAGCTTTCTTT. This codes for CASSLMNTEAFF. The full variable domain, its missing parts supplied by reference TRBV2 and TRBJ1-1, is EPEVTQTPSHQVTQMGQEVILRCVPISNHLYFYWYRQILGQKVEFLVSFYNNEISEKSEIFDDQFSVERPDGSNFTLKIRSTKLEDSAMYFCASSLMNTEAFFGQGTRLTVV.